The present T cell receptor (beta chain) was sequenced within a study of blood T cells in healthy people across ages. The CDR3 loop spans 15 amino acids. Looked up from germline, CDR1 is DFQATT and CDR2 is SNEGSKA (reference sequence). J lost 2 bases, V lost 0 bases, and 6 bases had no gene match. Primed by a sample-barcoded 5' primer and a J-beta primer mix, a second PCR proceeded for 7 to 11 cycles. Each CDR3 protein gets one entry after TCRdb re-called the 5' RACE reads with MiXCR. Of around 900,000 distinct CDR3 sequences listed, 51% are singletons. V usage is TRBV20-1 and J usage is TRBJ2-7, with TRBD2 matching 8 bases. The TCR sequence derives from an older woman in good health. Sequenced: blood. CDR3 DNA: TGCAGTGCTAGAGATCGGCTAGCGGGCCCCTACGAGCAGTACTTC. Amino acids: CSARDRLAGPYEQYF.